The present T cell receptor beta chain was sequenced within a study of blood T cell repertoires in COVID-19. Study summary: Sample material is recorded as cDNA or gDNA derived from T cells, B-cell-depleted T cells, or PBMCs.

The repertoire was sequenced with immunoSEQ multiplex PCR; TCRdb's copy has only in-frame clones and lacks some. In the table there are about 150,000 clones, approximately 78% of which are singletons. Trimming left V 2 bases short and J 3 bases short, with 11 bases between. Looked up from germline, CDR1 is SGHTA and CDR2 is FQGNSA. CDR3 size: 15 residues. Sequenced input: peripheral blood. This rearrangement joins TRBV7-2 to TRBJ1-5, with a weak D call TRBD1 (6 bases). This TCR was sampled from a human donor with acute or convalescent COVID-19. The donor label of this sample is uncertain. Here the CDR3 DNA reads TGTGCCAGCAGCTTACATTACAGGGCCAATCAGCCCCAGCATTTT. This codes for CASSLHYRANQPQHF.